The 29 T cell receptor beta chains given below trace back to one sample, sequenced in a study of blood T cell repertoires in COVID-19. The repertoire was sequenced with immunoSEQ multiplex PCR; TCRdb's copy has only in-frame clones and lacks some. The table lists approximately 100,000 clones, approximately 90% of them singletons. The source material was peripheral blood. The receptors here all came from a human donor with acute or convalescent COVID-19. The donor label of this sample is uncertain.

CDR3 region: CASSIPSGGRAEAFF. The CDR3 nucleotides are TGTGCCAGCAGTATACCCTCAGGAGGGCGGGCTGAAGCTTTCTTT. The chain uses TRBV28 and TRBJ1-1, with D unresolved. The CDR3 covers 15 residues. The germline V gene encodes CDR1 MDHEN and CDR2 SYDVKM. With 5 bases removed from V and 6 bases from J, the gap between germline ends came to 19 bases.

The rearrangement joins TRBV19 to TRBJ1-1; D unresolved. Germline V lookup: CDR1 LNHDA, CDR2 SQIVND (reference sequence). Trimming shortened V by 5 bases and J by 4 bases, and 17 bases separated the two germline ends. CDR3 size: 15 residues. CDR3 coding DNA: TGTGCCAGTAGTGATATCGGGGTCGGAGGCACTGAAGCTTTCTTT. Protein: CASSDIGVGGTEAFF. Complete variable domain (other parts from reference TRBV19 and TRBJ1-1): DGGITQSPKYLFRKEGQNVTLSCEQNLNHDAMYWYRQDPGQGLRLIYYSQIVNDFQKGDIAEGYSVSREKKESFPLTVTSAQKNPTAFYLCASSDIGVGGTEAFFGQGTRLTVV.

The DNA of the CDR3 is TGTGCCAGCAGGCAGAATCGGGTGAACACTGAAGCTTTCTTT. Protein: CASRQNRVNTEAFF. The chain has TRBV28 and TRBJ1-1; no firm D call. CDR1 is MDHEN, CDR2 SYDVKM, per germline. The CDR3 consists of 14 residues. V was shortened by 6 bases and J by 0 bases, with 11 bases between the two germline ends.

The CDR3 sequence: CASGPPGQMNTEAFF. In DNA form, the CDR3 reads TGTGCTAGTGGTCCTCCGGGACAGATGAACACTGAAGCTTTCTTT. The rearrangement joins TRBV12-5 to TRBJ1-1, with 7 positions matching TRBD1. CDR1 and CDR2 (germline): LGHNT, FRNRAP. The length of the CDR3 is 15 residues. The ends lost 5 bases at V and 0 bases at J; junction bases unmatched: 6.

The rearrangement joins TRBV20-1 to TRBJ2-1; 10 bases are a match to TRBD1. Germline V gene sequence: CDR1 DFQATT, CDR2 SNEGSKA (reference sequence). The V gene end was trimmed by 3 bases and the J gene end by 2 bases; junction bases not matched to a gene: 10. The CDR3 is made up of 17 amino acids. DNA for the CDR3: TGCAGTGCTAGTGACCTTGGACAGGGGGGAACCTACAATGAGCAGTTCTTC. Translation: CSASDLGQGGTYNEQFF.

This chain uses TRBV11-3 with TRBJ2-7; 8 bases match TRBD1. The V segment lost 5 bases and the J segment 2 bases; nucleotides outside the gene matches: 5. The CDR3 is 14 residues long. The V gene's germline CDR1 is SGHNT and CDR2 YENEEA. CDR3 amino acids: CASSPGGGTYEQYF. CDR3 in DNA: TGTGCCAGCAGCCCAGGGGGCGGAACCTACGAGCAGTACTTC. Using reference TRBV11-3 and TRBJ2-7 for the parts outside the CDR3, the full variable domain is EAGVVQSPRYKIIEKKQPVAFWCNPISGHNTLYWYLQNLGQGPELLIRYENEEAVDDSQLPKDRFSAERLKGVDSTLKIQPAELGDSAVYLCASSPGGGTYEQYFGPGTRLTVT.

The rearrangement links TRBV10-3 to TRBJ2-3; D possibly corresponds to TRBD2 (5 bases). V was clipped by 3 bases and J by 4 bases, with 11 bases between them. This CDR3 is 14 amino acids long. CDR1 and CDR2 (germline): ENHRY, SYGVKD. CDR3 bases: TGTGCCATCAGTGAAGGGCTCGGGGCAGATACGCAGTATTTT. Amino acid sequence: CAISEGLGADTQYF.

CDR3 bases: TGTGCCAGCAGCTTTCAGTGGGCGAACCAAGAGACCCAGTACTTC. This encodes CASSFQWANQETQYF. This chain joins TRBV5-5 and TRBJ2-5; D not resolved. This CDR3 spans 15 amino acids. CDR1 SGHKS and CDR2 YYEKEE come from the germline V gene (reference sequence). V was trimmed by 2 bases and J by 0 bases, leaving 11 bases between them. Complete variable domain (other parts from reference TRBV5-5 and TRBJ2-5): DAGVTQSPTHLIKTRGQQVTLRCSPISGHKSVSWYQQVLGQGPQFIFQYYEKEERGRGNFPDRFSARQFPNYSSELNVNALLLGDSALYLCASSFQWANQETQYFGPGTRLLVL.

The chain couples TRBV6-5 to TRBJ2-1; no clear D. V was trimmed by 6 bases and J by 0 bases, leaving 12 bases between them. CDR3 length equals 15 residues. Germline lookup yields CDR1 MNHEY and CDR2 SVGAGI. The CDR3 bases are TGTGCCAGCAGCCTGTCCCCCAGCTCCTACAATGAGCAGTTCTTC. This gives the protein CASSLSPSSYNEQFF.

The CDR3 coding sequence is TGTGCCAGCAGTGAACAGGGTGACGACTATGGCTACACCTTC. Translation gives CASSEQGDDYGYTF. This chain links TRBV25-1 with TRBJ1-2; possibly TRBD1 for D (5 bases). V gave up 2 bases and J gave up 3 bases, with 10 bases separating them. CDR3 size: 14 residues. The germline gives CDR1 MGHDK, CDR2 SYGVNS.

Only a few counts were recorded for this clone. This chain uses TRBV4-3 with TRBJ2-7; TRBD2 matches at 14 bases. Germline V gene sequence: CDR1 LGHNA, CDR2 YSLEER. This CDR3 comprises 17 residues. The V segment lost 4 bases and the J segment 0 bases; nucleotides outside the gene matches: 5. CDR3 in amino acids: CASSPGLAGDLSYEQYF. Written as DNA, the CDR3 is TGCGCCAGCAGCCCGGGACTAGCGGGGGACCTCTCCTACGAGCAGTACTTC.

This clone was counted once. This sequence joins TRBV11-2 and TRBJ1-1; 7 nucleotides match TRBD1. Germline trimming cut 4 bases from V and 6 bases from J; bases unmatched to any gene: 11. Germline V gene lookup returns CDR1 SGHAT and CDR2 FQNNGV. The CDR3 consists of 15 residues. Written as DNA, the CDR3 is TGTGCCAGCAGCTATATAGGGGGCTACACTTCTGAAGCTTTCTTT. This sequence encodes CASSYIGGYTSEAFF.

The chain recombines TRBV11-3 with TRBJ1-2, with 9 bases aligning to TRBD1. The CDR3 spans 13 residues. V lost 2 bases and J lost 6; bases outside the gene matches: 1. The germline V gene encodes CDR1 SGHNT and CDR2 YENEEA. The CDR3 sequence: CASSLTGGNGYTF. The CDR3 bases are TGTGCCAGCAGCTTAACAGGGGGCAATGGCTACACCTTC.

This chain uses TRBV27 with TRBJ2-1; 7 positions agree with TRBD2. V was pared by 6 bases and J by 5 bases, with 7 bases of the junction left unmatched. This CDR3 contains 14 residues. Germline loops: CDR1 MNHEY, CDR2 SMNVEV (reference sequence). The CDR3 reads CASSPGLTDNEQFF. The CDR3 DNA sequence: TGTGCCAGCAGCCCGGGACTAACCGACAATGAGCAGTTCTTC.

V usage is TRBV5-5 and J usage is TRBJ2-1; weak D call: TRBD1 (6 bases). There are 13 residues in the CDR3. The V and J ends lost 5 bases and 5 bases respectively, with 11 bases between them. Germline lookup yields CDR1 SGHKS and CDR2 YYEKEE (reference sequence). The CDR3, as DNA: TGTGCCAGCAGGTTAGGGGGAAACAATGAGCAGTTCTTC. Translation: CASRLGGNNEQFF.

This clone showed up just a few times. The chain links TRBV5-1 to TRBJ2-2; D gene uncertain. The germline V and J ends were trimmed by 3 bases and 1 base, with 4 bases remaining between them. The CDR3 totals 13 residues. Germline-derived CDR1 and CDR2 are SGHRS and YFSETQ. DNA of the CDR3: TGCGCCAGCAGCTCCAAGAACACCGGGGAGCTGTTTTTT. This translates into CASSSKNTGELFF.

V is TRBV6-2 or TRBV6-3 and J is TRBJ1-5, with 8 bases matching TRBD1. Trimming cost V 3 bases and J 2 bases; bases outside gene matches: 6. Germline-derived CDR1 and CDR2 are MNHEY and SVGEGT. The CDR3 loop spans 16 amino acids. The CDR3 region has the DNA TGTGCCAGCAGTTATGGACAGGGAGGCGGCAATCAGCCCCAGCATTTT. The encoded protein is CASSYGQGGGNQPQHF.

The genes are TRBV12-1 and TRBJ1-1; the table's TRBD1 call for D was not verified on the DNA. TRBV12-1 is assigned pseudogene status. This CDR3 comprises 15 residues. The CDR3 here is CASSFGDRLNTEAFF. DNA for the CDR3: TGTGCCAGCAGCTTTGGAGACAGATTGAACACTGAAGCTTTCTTT.

This clone has a single count. J is TRBJ1-6 and V is TRBV27; 7 bases align to TRBD1. The CDR3 spans 16 residues. After removal of 2 bases from V and 7 bases from J, the junction contained 8 bases not matched to a gene. Germline V gene lookup returns CDR1 MNHEY and CDR2 SMNVEV (reference sequence). The CDR3 region has the DNA TGTGCCAGCAGTTTAGGTTCCGGGACAGCAAATTCACCCCTCCACTTT. Translated: CASSLGSGTANSPLHF.

The chain joins TRBV6-5 to TRBJ2-1; 11 bases are a match to TRBD2. V lost 8 bases to trimming and J lost 4 bases; unmatched junction nucleotides: 7. The CDR3 is 15 residues long. Germline V gene data show CDR1 as MNHEY and CDR2 as SVGAGI. The CDR3 DNA follows: TGTGCCAGCCTTACCGGGACTAGCGGATACAATGAGCAGTTCTTC. It codes for CASLTGTSGYNEQFF.

This rearrangement joins TRBV13 to TRBJ1-1; D gene ambiguous. The CDR3 contains 11 residues. Germline V gives CDR1 PRHDT, CDR2 FYEKMQ (reference sequence). The V and J ends lost 0 bases and 10 bases respectively, with 6 bases between them. The chain's CDR3 is CASSLGAGAFF. For the CDR3, the DNA is TGTGCCAGCAGCTTAGGGGCGGGAGCTTTCTTT.

The chain uses TRBV19 and TRBJ1-6, with D possibly matching TRBD1 (5 bases). Trimming cost V 5 bases and J 18 bases, with 20 bases left between them. Germline V gene lookup returns CDR1 LNHDA and CDR2 SQIVND (reference sequence). The length of the CDR3 is 13 residues. CDR3 in DNA: TGTGCCAGTAGTCCAACCCAAGGGGTAAAACACCACTTT. Translating gives CASSPTQGVKHHF.

In regard to this clone: Within the sample, other DNA sequences also encode this same CDR3. V and J are TRBV7-2 and TRBJ1-2; D may be TRBD1 (6 bases). CDR1 is SGHTA and CDR2 is FQGNSA in the germline V gene. CDR3 length equals 13 residues. V lost 4 bases and J 8 bases, leaving 14 bases between the germline ends. The CDR3 DNA reads as TGTGCCAGCAGCTCCCGGTACAGGGACGGCTACACCTTC. Residues: CASSSRYRDGYTF.

This chain joins TRBV6-6 and TRBJ1-3; D ambiguous. CDR1 MNHNY and CDR2 SVGAGI come from the germline V gene (reference sequence). There are 13 residues in the CDR3. The V end lost 10 bases, the J end lost 8 bases, and 18 bases lay between the germline ends. CDR3 region: CATINPMVDTIYF. The CDR3, as DNA: TGTGCCACCATCAACCCAATGGTAGACACCATATATTTT.

Comments on this clone: The sample carries other DNA sequences with the same CDR3. This chain connects TRBV28 to TRBJ1-2; 11 bases are shared with TRBD1. Trimming cost V 6 bases and J 5 bases; bases outside gene matches: 5. Germline V gene data show CDR1 as MDHEN and CDR2 as SYDVKM. The CDR3 contains 14 residues. CDR3 region: CASSSGQGAYGYTF. Written as DNA, the CDR3 is TGTGCCAGCAGCTCCGGACAGGGGGCTTATGGCTACACCTTC.

The genes are TRBV5-5 and TRBJ2-7, with 8 positions matching TRBD1. The CDR3 has 16 residues. Trimming removed 3 bases from V and 1 base from J; junction bases left unmatched: 9. Germline CDR1 and CDR2: SGHKS and YYEKEE (reference sequence). CDR3 sequence reads: CASSWIGTGISYEQYF. For the CDR3, the DNA is TGTGCCAGCAGCTGGATTGGGACAGGAATTTCCTACGAGCAGTACTTC.

The V call is TRBV18, the J call TRBJ2-7; weak D call: TRBD2 (6 bases). The germline V and J ends were trimmed by 1 base and 5 bases, with 21 bases remaining between them. Looked up from germline, CDR1 is KGHSH and CDR2 is LQKENI. This CDR3 is built from 17 residues. In DNA, the CDR3 is TGTGCCAGCTCACCACTCGGGGCCGCCCGGACGGGGGACGAGCAGTACTTC. It specifies CASSPLGAARTGDEQYF.

This chain uses TRBV7-2 with TRBJ2-5; 12 bases fit TRBD2. From germline, CDR1 is SGHTA and CDR2 FQGNSA. The junction had 6 bases not matched to a gene; V was cut back by 5 bases and J by 5 bases. The CDR3 consists of 15 residues. The CDR3 region has the DNA TGTGCCAGCAGCCCGACTAGCGGGGGTCGGGAGACCCAGTACTTC. It codes for CASSPTSGGRETQYF. Full variable domain (missing parts from reference TRBV7-2 and TRBJ2-5): GAGVSQSPSNKVTEKGKDVELRCDPISGHTALYWYRQSLGQGLEFLIYFQGNSAPDKSGLPSDRFSAERTGGSVSTLTIQRTQQEDSAVYLCASSPTSGGRETQYFGPGTRLLVL.

The chain combines TRBV5-1 with TRBJ1-2; TRBD1 matches 9 bases. This CDR3 spans 14 amino acids. In germline, CDR1 is SGHRS, CDR2 YFSETQ. The ends lost 4 bases at V and 2 bases at J; junction bases unmatched: 3. The CDR3 here is CASSPGTGNYGYTF. The CDR3 DNA follows: TGCGCCAGCAGCCCCGGGACAGGGAACTATGGCTACACCTTC.